The entry that follows covers one TCR beta chain sequence. Its specificity is not known. Each CDR3 protein gets one entry after TCRdb re-called the reads with MiXCR. The sample holds approximately 110,000 distinct CDR3 sequences, 25% to 35% seen once. This record comes from a study of T cell repertoires in cytomegalovirus infection. Across the whole study: Recently identified HLA-C-restricted CMV epitopes were among the peptides used. Matching HLA type and CMV infection were both indicated by public TCR beta signatures. Study results and limitations: Based on cumulative public TCR beta family frequency, carriers of CMV plus the relevant HLA were identified. Dominating the ex vivo response were HLA-C-restricted CMV-specific TCR beta clonotypes.

CDR1 LGHNA and CDR2 YSLEER come from the germline V gene. Trimming shortened V by 0 bases and J by 10 bases, and 12 bases separated the two germline ends. The CDR3 totals 14 residues. This material consisted of CD8+ T cells from cultured PBMCs, taken from culture after CMV antigen stimulation. This TCR was sampled from a human donor in good health (CMV status not recorded). Some clones in this sample may be carry-over from other donors' samples. This sequence joins TRBV4-3 and TRBJ2-2, with D uncertain. CDR3 amino acids: CASSQDDGFEELFF. The CDR3 DNA reads TGCGCCAGCAGCCAAGATGACGGGTTCGAGGAGCTGTTTTTT.